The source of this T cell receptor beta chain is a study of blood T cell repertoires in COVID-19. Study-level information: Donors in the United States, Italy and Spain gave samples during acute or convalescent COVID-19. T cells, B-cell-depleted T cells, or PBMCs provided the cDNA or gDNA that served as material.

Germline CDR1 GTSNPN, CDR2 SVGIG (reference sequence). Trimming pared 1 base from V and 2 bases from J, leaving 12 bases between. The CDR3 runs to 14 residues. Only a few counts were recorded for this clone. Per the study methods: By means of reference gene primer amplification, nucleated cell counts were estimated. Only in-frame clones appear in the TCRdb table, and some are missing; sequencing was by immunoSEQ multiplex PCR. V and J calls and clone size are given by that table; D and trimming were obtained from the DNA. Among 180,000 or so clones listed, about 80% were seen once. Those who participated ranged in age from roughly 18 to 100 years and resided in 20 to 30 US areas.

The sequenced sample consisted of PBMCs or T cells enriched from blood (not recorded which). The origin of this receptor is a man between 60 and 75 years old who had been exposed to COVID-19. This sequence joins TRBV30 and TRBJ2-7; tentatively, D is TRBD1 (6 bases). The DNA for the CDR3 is TGTGCCTGGAGTGACCGACAGGAACCCTACGAGCAGTACTTC. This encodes CAWSDRQEPYEQYF.